This entry features one T cell receptor (beta chain) sequence. The antigen is not known. The CDR3 contains 15 residues. CDR1 is SQVTM and CDR2 is ANQGSEA in the germline V gene. The V and J ends lost 0 bases and 4 bases respectively, with 12 bases between them. Prepared libraries of TCR beta cDNA carried unique molecular identifiers. TCRdb recomputed calls from the PCR reads with MiXCR, one row per CDR3 protein. Here the sample spans hundreds of thousands of distinct CDR3 sequences, 59% being singletons. The data belong to a study of post-analysis software for immune sequencing data. Whole-study results and caveats: Among roughly 5 TRBV segments more frequent in patients than controls were TRBV5-6, TRBV5-1 and TRBV20-1.

This chain joins TRBV29-1 and TRBJ2-2, with a weak D call TRBD1 (6 bases). Sequenced material: blood. This receptor was taken from a girl aged 2 to 10 with multiple sclerosis. Here the CDR3 DNA reads TGCAGCGTTGAAGACTGGGACACCCTCACCGGGGAGCTGTTTTTT. As protein: CSVEDWDTLTGELFF.